The T cell receptor beta chain described here comes from a study of cytomegalovirus exposure and HLA in healthy donors. Both 60 Vbeta primers and 13 Jbeta primers went into the PCR. The protocol was immunoSEQ multiplex PCR, while the TCRdb copy is restricted to in-frame clones and leaves out a portion. The table includes 150,000 to 200,000 clones, over 80% detected once. Trimming removed 1 base from V and 0 bases from J; junction bases left unmatched: 4. Germline values: CDR1 SEHNR, CDR2 FQNEAQ (reference sequence). The CDR3 is 18 residues long. The rearrangement uses TRBV7-9 and TRBJ2-3; 13 nucleotides agree with TRBD2. The sequencing sample was made of PBMCs. The sequence was collected from a girl aged 5 to 17 in good health and CMV-seropositive. For the CDR3, the DNA is TGTGCCAGCAGCTTAGGCGGGACTAGCGGGACTAGCACAGATACGCAGTATTTT. It yields the protein CASSLGGTSGTSTDTQYF.